This record concerns one T cell receptor (beta chain) sequence. Its antigen is not known. This CDR3 spans 15 amino acids. V lost 3 bases to trimming and J lost 8 bases; unmatched junction nucleotides: 9. Germline V lookup: CDR1 SGHRS, CDR2 YFSETQ. The data derive from a study of cytomegalovirus exposure and HLA in healthy donors. Study-wide results and caveats: A later analysis linked around 17,000 TCR beta sequences to HLA alleles at 0.05 false discovery rate. Researchers reportedly found TCR beta sequences accurately predicted most subjects' HLA-A and HLA-B alleles.

The PCR made use of 60 Vbeta and 13 Jbeta primers. Using immunoSEQ multiplex PCR, the repertoire was profiled, and TCRdb retains in-frame clones only, with some absent. The sample includes tens of thousands of clones, 35% to 50% of them seen just once. The chain uses TRBV5-1 and TRBJ1-4; 8 bases are shared with TRBD1. Sequencing used PBMCs. This sequence was found in a woman between 45 and 65 years old in good health and CMV-seronegative. The CDR3 reads CASSYSGQGEEKLFF. The DNA of the CDR3 is TGCGCCAGCAGCTATTCAGGACAGGGTGAAGAAAAACTGTTTTTT.